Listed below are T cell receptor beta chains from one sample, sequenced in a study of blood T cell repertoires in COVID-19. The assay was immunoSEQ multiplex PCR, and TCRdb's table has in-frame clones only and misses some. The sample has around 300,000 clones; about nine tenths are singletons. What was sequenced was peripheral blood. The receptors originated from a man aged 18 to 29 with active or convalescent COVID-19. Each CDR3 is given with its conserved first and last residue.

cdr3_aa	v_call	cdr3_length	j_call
CASSLFGQGNTEAFF	TRBV4-1	15	TRBJ1-1
CASSQGRRTGLSYEQYF	TRBV4-1	17	TRBJ2-7
CASSRGLAGVSNEQFF	TRBV5-6	16	TRBJ2-1
CASRDRGREPQHF	TRBV10-2	13	TRBJ1-5
CASSRHQNRVSLNEQFF	TRBV7-3	17	TRBJ2-1
CASSVALGGNSPLHF	TRBV9	15	TRBJ1-6
CASSLVPHTVSGNTIYF	TRBV5-6	17	TRBJ1-3
CASSYQGQGLNEQFF	TRBV11-3	15	TRBJ2-1
CSADRGETEAFF	TRBV29-1	12	TRBJ1-1
CASSYNRDRGYTF	TRBV6-2/TRBV6-3	13	TRBJ1-2
CATSDPLDLGGHKAQYF	TRBV24-1	17	TRBJ2-5
CASRVSGYSNQPQHF	TRBV19	15	TRBJ1-5
CASSFQGFNSPLHF	TRBV27	14	TRBJ1-6
CASSRVRNSGEPTDTQYF	TRBV11-2	18	TRBJ2-3
CASSQPSGESTEAFF	TRBV3-1/TRBV3-2	15	TRBJ1-1
CASSLGGGAYNSPLHF	TRBV27	16	TRBJ1-6
CASSYLQDYSGYGYTF	TRBV6-5	16	TRBJ1-2
CASSAYDRPSPLHF	TRBV2	14	TRBJ1-6
CASSLFAGGYEQYF	TRBV5-5	14	TRBJ2-7
CASSQDRGGQPQHF	TRBV4-1	14	TRBJ1-5